Listed here are 3 T cell receptor beta chains from one sample, sequenced in a study of vaccination effects on CD4 cells after COVID-19. Peptide-pool stimulation followed by sequencing identified expanded antigen-specific CD4+ clonotypes in the ViraFEST assay. When around nine days of culture had elapsed, CD4+ T cells were isolated. The person acquired a PCR-confirmed SARS-CoV-2 infection between March and December 2020. No antigen is known for these receptors. Assay: immunoSEQ multiplex PCR; the TCRdb copy retains only in-frame clones and omits some. The sample consists of approximately 26,000 clones, approximately 80% of them appearing once. The input for sequencing was CD4+ T cells from PBMCs cultured with HCoV-NL63 spike peptides, taken before COVID-19 vaccination. These receptors came from a human donor who had a prior SARS-CoV-2 infection.

CDR3 sequence: CASSLESGSGYTF. CDR3 nucleotide sequence: TGTGCCAGCAGCTTAGAATCAGGGAGTGGCTACACCTTC. J is TRBJ1-2 and V is TRBV7-3; perhaps TRBD1 as D (5 bases). This CDR3 has 13 amino acids. The V and J ends lost 2 bases and 7 bases respectively, with 11 bases between them. Germline values: CDR1 SGHTA, CDR2 FQGTGA.

The J gene is TRBJ1-4, the V gene TRBV19, with a possible D match to TRBD1 (5 bases). CDR3 length equals 15 residues. CDR1 LNHDA and CDR2 SQIVND come from the germline V gene (reference sequence). With 4 bases removed from V and 4 bases from J, the gap between germline ends came to 13 bases. The CDR3 is CASSTPKGNNEKLFF. In nucleotides, the CDR3 is TGTGCCAGTAGTACCCCGAAGGGGAATAATGAAAAACTGTTTTTT.

This clone was seen just once. The chain's CDR3 is CASSRGQGYQETQYF. For the CDR3, the DNA is TGTGCCAGCAGCCGGGGACAGGGGTACCAAGAGACCCAGTACTTC. The genes are TRBV7-3 and TRBJ2-5; 10 nucleotides align to TRBD1. V trimming: 5 bases; J trimming: 0 bases; junction bases outside the gene matches: 3. Germline loops: CDR1 SGHTA, CDR2 FQGTGA. This CDR3 comprises 15 residues.